This T cell receptor beta chain was found in a study of tissue T cells after allogeneic stem cell transplantation. The CDR3 has 14 amino acids. Germline CDR1 and CDR2: MNHEY and SVGEGT. V was shortened by 4 bases and J by 2 bases, with 9 bases between the two germline ends. The assay was immunoSEQ multiplex PCR, and TCRdb's table has in-frame clones only and misses some. The sample carries some 3,500 clones, roughly 70% recorded once. About this clone itself: Distinct nucleotide sequences in the sample also encode this CDR3.

The V gene is TRBV6-2 or TRBV6-3, the J gene TRBJ1-5; the D is unclear. This sample comprised tissue from the right colon, obtained at autopsy. This receptor was identified in a male donor aged 60 or over with lung cancer. For the CDR3, the DNA is TGTGCCAGCAGTTCAATCGGGGGCAATCAGCCCCAGCATTTT. Its translation: CASSSIGGNQPQHF.